This TCR beta chain was sequenced during a study of cytomegalovirus exposure and HLA in healthy donors. Trimming took off 7 bases at V and 4 bases at J, with 8 bases between the two ends. CDR1 and CDR2 (germline): DFQATT, SNEGSKA (reference sequence). The CDR3 sequence is 10 residues long. It was with 60 Vbeta and 13 Jbeta primers that the PCR ran. The data were produced by immunoSEQ multiplex PCR, yet TCRdb's version contains in-frame clones alone and is incomplete. Of about 160,000 clones in the sample, roughly 80% are singletons; the top ten hold 7% to 9%. The receptor's source is a male donor in good health and CMV-seropositive. Sample: PBMCs. The rearrangement links TRBV20-1 to TRBJ2-7, with a tentative D call TRBD2 (6 bases). Written as DNA, the CDR3 is TGCAGTGGGGGGGATTACGAGCAGTACTTC. Translating gives CSGGDYEQYF.